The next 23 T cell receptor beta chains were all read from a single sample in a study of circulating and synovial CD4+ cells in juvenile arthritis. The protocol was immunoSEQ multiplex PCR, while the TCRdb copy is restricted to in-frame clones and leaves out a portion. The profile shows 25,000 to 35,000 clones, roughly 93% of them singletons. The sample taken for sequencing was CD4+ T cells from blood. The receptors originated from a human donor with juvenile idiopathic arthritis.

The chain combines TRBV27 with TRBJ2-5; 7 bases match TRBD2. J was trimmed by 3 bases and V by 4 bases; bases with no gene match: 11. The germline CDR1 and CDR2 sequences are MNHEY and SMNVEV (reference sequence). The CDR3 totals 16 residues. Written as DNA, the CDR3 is TGTGCCAGCAGTTCCGGGCTCCTGCGGGGGAAAGAGACCCAGTACTTC. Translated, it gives CASSSGLLRGKETQYF.

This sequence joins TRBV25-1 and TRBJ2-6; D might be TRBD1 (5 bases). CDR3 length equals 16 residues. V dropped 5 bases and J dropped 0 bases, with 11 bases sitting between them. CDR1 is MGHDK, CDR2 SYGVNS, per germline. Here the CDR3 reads CASSRTLPSGANVLTF. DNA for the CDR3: TGTGCCAGCAGTCGGACACTCCCCTCTGGGGCCAACGTCCTGACTTTC.

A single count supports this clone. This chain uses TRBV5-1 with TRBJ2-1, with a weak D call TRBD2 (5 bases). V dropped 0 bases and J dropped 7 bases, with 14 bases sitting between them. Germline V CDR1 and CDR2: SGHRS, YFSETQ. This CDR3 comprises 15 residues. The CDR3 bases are TGCGCCAGCAGCTTGGAGCTAGCCACGGGAAATGAGCAGTTCTTC. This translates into CASSLELATGNEQFF.

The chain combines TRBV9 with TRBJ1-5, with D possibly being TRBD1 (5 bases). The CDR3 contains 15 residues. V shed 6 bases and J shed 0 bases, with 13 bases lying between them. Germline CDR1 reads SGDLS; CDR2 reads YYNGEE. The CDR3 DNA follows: TGTGCCAGCAATCCGCTCAGGGATAGCAATCAGCCCCAGCATTTT. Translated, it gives CASNPLRDSNQPQHF.

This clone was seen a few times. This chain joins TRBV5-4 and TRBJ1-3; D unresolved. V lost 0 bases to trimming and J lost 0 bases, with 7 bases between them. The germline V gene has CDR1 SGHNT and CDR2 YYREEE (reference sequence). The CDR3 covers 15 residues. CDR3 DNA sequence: TGTGCCAGCAGCTTGGGGGCAGACTCTGGAAACACCATATATTTT. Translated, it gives CASSLGADSGNTIYF.

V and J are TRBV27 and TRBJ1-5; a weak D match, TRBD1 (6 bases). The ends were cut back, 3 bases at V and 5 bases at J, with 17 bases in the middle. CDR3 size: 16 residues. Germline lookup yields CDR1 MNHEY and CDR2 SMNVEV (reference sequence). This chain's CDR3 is CASSFLGGGEDQPQHF. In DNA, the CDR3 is TGTGCCAGCAGTTTCCTGGGAGGGGGTGAGGATCAGCCCCAGCATTTT.

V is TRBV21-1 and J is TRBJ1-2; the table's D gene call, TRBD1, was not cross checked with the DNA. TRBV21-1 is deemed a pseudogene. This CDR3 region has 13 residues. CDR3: CASSTGTEYGYTF. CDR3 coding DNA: TGTGCCAGCAGCACGGGGACAGAGTATGGCTACACCTTC.

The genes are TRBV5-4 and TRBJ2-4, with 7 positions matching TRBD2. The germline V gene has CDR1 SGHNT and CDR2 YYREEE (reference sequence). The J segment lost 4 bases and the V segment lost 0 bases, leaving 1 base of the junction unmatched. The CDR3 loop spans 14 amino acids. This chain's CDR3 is CASSLGGGKNIQYF. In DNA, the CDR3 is TGTGCCAGCAGCTTGGGGGGGGGTAAAAACATTCAGTACTTC.

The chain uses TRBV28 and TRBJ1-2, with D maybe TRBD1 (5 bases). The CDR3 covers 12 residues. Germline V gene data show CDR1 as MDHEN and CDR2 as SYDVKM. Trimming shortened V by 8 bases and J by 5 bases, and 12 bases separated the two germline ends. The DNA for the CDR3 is TGTGCCAGCTCCAGGGTGGGGTATGGCTACACCTTC. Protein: CASSRVGYGYTF.

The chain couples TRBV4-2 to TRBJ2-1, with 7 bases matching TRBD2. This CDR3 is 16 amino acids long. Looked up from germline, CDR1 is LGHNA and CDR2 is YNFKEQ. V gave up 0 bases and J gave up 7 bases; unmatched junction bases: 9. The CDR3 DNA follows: TGTGCCAGCAGCCAAGATGGGTCGGCCGGGGGGAATGAGCAGTTCTTC. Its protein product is CASSQDGSAGGNEQFF.

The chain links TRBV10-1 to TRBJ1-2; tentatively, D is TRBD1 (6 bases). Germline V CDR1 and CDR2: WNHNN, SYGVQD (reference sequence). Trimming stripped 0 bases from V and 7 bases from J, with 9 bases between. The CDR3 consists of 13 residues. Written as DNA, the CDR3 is TGCGCCAGCAGTGAGTCGGTACAGGGTGGCTACACCTTC. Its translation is CASSESVQGGYTF.

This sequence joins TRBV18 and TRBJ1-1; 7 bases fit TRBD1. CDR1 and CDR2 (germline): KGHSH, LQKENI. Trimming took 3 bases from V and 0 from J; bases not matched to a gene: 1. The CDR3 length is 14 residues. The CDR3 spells CASSPGTVNTEAFF. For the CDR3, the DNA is TGTGCCAGCTCACCCGGGACAGTGAACACTGAAGCTTTCTTT.

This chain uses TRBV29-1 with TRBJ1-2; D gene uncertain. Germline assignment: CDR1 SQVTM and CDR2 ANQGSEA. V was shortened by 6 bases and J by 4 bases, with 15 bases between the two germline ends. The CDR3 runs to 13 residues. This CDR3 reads CSVLQNEGYGYTF. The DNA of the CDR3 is TGCAGCGTCCTACAGAACGAAGGCTATGGCTACACCTTC.

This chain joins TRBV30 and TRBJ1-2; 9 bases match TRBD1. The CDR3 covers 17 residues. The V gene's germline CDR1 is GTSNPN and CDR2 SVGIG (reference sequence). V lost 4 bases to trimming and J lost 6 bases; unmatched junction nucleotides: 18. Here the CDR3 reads CAWKNSGTGMFSDGYTF. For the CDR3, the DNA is TGTGCCTGGAAGAATTCCGGGACAGGGATGTTTAGTGATGGCTACACCTTC.

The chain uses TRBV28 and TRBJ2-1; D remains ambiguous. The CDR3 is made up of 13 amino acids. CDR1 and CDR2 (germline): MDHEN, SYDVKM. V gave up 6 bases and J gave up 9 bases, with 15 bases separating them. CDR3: CASRFTLEAEQFF. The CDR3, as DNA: TGTGCCAGCAGATTCACCTTAGAAGCTGAGCAGTTCTTC.

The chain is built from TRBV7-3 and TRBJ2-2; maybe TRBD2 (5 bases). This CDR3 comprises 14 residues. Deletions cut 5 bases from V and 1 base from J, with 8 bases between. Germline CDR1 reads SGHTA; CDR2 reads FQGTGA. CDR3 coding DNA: TGTGCCAGCAGCGCCCGGGGGAACACCGGGGAGCTGTTTTTT. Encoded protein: CASSARGNTGELFF.

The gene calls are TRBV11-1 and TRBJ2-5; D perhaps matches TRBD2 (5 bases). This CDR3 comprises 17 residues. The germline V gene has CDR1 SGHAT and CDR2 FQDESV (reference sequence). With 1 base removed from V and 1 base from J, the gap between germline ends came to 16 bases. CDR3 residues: CASSLDVAYLLQETQYF. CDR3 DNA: TGTGCCAGCAGCTTAGACGTAGCGTACCTACTCCAAGAGACCCAGTACTTC.

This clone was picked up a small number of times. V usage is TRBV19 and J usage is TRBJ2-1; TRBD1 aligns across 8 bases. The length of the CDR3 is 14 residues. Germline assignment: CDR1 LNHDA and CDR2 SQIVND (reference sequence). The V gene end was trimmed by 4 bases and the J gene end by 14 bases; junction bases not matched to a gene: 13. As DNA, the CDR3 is TGTGCCAGTAGTACAACGATAGGACAGGGAAGTAAGTTCTTC. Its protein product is CASSTTIGQGSKFF.

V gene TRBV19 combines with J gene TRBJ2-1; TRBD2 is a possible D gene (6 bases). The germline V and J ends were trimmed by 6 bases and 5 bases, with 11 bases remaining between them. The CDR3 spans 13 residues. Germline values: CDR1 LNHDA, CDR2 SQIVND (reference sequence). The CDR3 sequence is CASSWDFNNEQFF. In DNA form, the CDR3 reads TGTGCCAGTAGCTGGGACTTCAACAATGAGCAGTTCTTC. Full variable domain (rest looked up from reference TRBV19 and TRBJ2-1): DGGITQSPKYLFRKEGQNVTLSCEQNLNHDAMYWYRQDPGQGLRLIYYSQIVNDFQKGDIAEGYSVSREKKESFPLTVTSAQKNPTAFYLCASSWDFNNEQFFGPGTRLTVL.

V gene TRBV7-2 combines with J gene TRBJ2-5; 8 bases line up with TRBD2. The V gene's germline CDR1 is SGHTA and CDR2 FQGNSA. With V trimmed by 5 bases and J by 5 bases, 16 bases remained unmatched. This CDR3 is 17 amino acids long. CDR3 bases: TGTGCCAGCAGCCTAGGGGGGCCTAGCGGGTTATCGGAGACCCAGTACTTC. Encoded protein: CASSLGGPSGLSETQYF.

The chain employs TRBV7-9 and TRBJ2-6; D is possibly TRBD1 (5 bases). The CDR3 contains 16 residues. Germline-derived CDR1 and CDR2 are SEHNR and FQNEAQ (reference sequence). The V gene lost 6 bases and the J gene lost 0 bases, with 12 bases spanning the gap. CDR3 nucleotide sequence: TGTGCCAGCAGTCCTACAGGTTTCTCTGGGGCCAACGTCCTGACTTTC. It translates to CASSPTGFSGANVLTF.

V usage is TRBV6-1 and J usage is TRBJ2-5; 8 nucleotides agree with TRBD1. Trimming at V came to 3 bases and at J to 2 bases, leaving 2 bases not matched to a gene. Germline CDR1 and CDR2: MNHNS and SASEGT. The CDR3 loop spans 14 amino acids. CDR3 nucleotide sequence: TGTGCCAGCAGTGACGGACAGGGACAAGAGACCCAGTACTTC. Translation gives CASSDGQGQETQYF.

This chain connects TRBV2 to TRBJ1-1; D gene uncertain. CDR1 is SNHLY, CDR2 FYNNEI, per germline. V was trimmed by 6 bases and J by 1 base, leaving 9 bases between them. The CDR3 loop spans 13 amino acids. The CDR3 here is CASSAVPNTEAFF. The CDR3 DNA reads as TGTGCCAGCAGCGCGGTCCCGAACACTGAAGCTTTCTTT.